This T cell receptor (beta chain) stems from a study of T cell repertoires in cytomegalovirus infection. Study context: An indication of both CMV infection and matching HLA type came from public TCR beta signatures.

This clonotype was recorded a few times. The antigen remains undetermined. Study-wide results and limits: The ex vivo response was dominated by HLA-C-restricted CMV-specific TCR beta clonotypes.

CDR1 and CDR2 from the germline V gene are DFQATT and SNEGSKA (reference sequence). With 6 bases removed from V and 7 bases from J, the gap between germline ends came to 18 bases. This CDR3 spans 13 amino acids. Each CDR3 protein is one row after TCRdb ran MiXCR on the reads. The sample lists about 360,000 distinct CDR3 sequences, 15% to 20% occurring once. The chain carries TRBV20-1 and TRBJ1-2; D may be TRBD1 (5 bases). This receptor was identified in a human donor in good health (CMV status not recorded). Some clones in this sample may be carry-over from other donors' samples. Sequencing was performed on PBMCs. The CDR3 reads CSATGRIDSGYTF. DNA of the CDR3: TGCAGTGCAACGGGACGGATTGATAGTGGCTACACCTTC.